The rows below give T cell receptor beta chains drawn from one sample of a study of T cell changes during pregnancy in multiple sclerosis. Libraries were prepared by immunoSEQ multiplex PCR; TCRdb keeps only in-frame clonotypes and omits some of them. The repertoire has tens of thousands of clones, roughly 88% of them found once; the top ten carry more than 8%. This specimen was peripheral blood, taken after pregnancy. These TCRs come from a female donor in good health, enrolled as a control in a pregnancy study. Each CDR3 is given with its conserved first and last residue. A D gene is named only where the DNA matches it firmly. Clone sizes are given selectively: once, few, many, or a class where the clone is expanded.

d_call j_call v_call clone_size cdr3_aa cdr3_nt
. TRBJ2-7 TRBV9 . CASSEDKTRGPDYEQYF TGTGCCAGCAGCGAGGACAAGACCAGGGGCCCCGACTACGAGCAGTACTTC
. TRBJ2-2 TRBV5-6 . CASSPEGRVTGELFF TGTGCCAGCAGCCCGGAAGGCAGGGTCACCGGGGAGCTGTTTTTT
TRBD2 TRBJ2-3 TRBV10-3 . CAISPGLAVTDTQYF TGTGCCATCAGCCCGGGACTAGCGGTCACAGATACGCAGTATTTT
TRBD1 TRBJ2-6 TRBV27 . CASSSGGWAGANVLTF TGTGCCAGCAGTTCAGGGGGCTGGGCTGGGGCCAACGTCCTGACTTTC
. TRBJ2-5 TRBV5-1 . CASSLGRDWETQYF TGCGCCAGCAGCTTGGGCAGGGATTGGGAGACCCAGTACTTC
. TRBJ2-2 TRBV30 . CAWSPRRNTGELFF TGTGCCTGGAGTCCAAGGAGAAACACCGGGGAGCTGTTTTTT
TRBD1 TRBJ2-3 TRBV19 . CASSMWTGNTDTQYF TGTGCCAGTAGTATGTGGACAGGGAACACAGATACGCAGTATTTT
. TRBJ2-6 TRBV6-4 . CASSDSLSGANVLTF TGTGCCAGCAGTGACTCCTTATCGGGGGCCAACGTCCTGACTTTC
. TRBJ1-3 TRBV11-2 . CASSPSQGRGGNTIYF TGTGCCAGCAGCCCTAGCCAAGGGCGAGGTGGAAACACCATATATTTT
. TRBJ2-2 TRBV2 . CASSVKPTGELFF TGTGCCAGCAGCGTAAAGCCAACCGGGGAGCTGTTTTTT
TRBD1 TRBJ1-1 TRBV5-8 few CASSTRDRGTEAFF TGTGCCAGCAGCACCAGGGACAGGGGCACTGAAGCTTTCTTT
TRBD1 TRBJ1-5 TRBV5-8 . CASSLGTGLSQPQHF TGTGCCAGCAGCTTGGGGACAGGGCTGAGCCAGCCCCAGCATTTT
. TRBJ2-1 TRBV5-5 . CATQRAGVNEQFF TGTGCCACCCAGAGGGCAGGAGTGAATGAGCAGTTCTTC
. TRBJ2-5 TRBV4-1 . CASSQDPQQRGIKETQYF TGCGCCAGCAGCCAAGATCCACAGCAAAGGGGTATAAAGGAGACCCAGTACTTC
TRBD2 TRBJ2-1 TRBV5-1 . CASSFTRLAGGTSSYNEQFF TGCGCCAGCAGCTTTACCCGACTAGCGGGAGGGACAAGCTCCTACAATGAGCAGTTCTTC
TRBD2 TRBJ2-5 TRBV6-5 . CASSWPGGLQETQYF TGTGCCAGCAGTTGGCCGGGGGGGTTGCAAGAGACCCAGTACTTC
. TRBJ2-1 TRBV20-1 . CSAGRNEQFF TGCAGTGCCGGTCGGAATGAGCAGTTCTTC
. TRBJ1-1 TRBV7-9 . CASSLSGRGRNTEAFF TGTGCCAGCAGCCTATCGGGGCGGGGGAGGAACACTGAAGCTTTCTTT
. TRBJ1-5 TRBV5-5 . CASSLSGVQPQHF TGTGCCAGCAGCCTCTCAGGGGTTCAGCCCCAGCATTTT
TRBD1 TRBJ1-2 TRBV7-9 . CASSPEQGCTF TGTGCCAGCAGCCCCGAACAGGGGTGCACCTTC
TRBD2 TRBJ2-1 TRBV7-6 . CASKTSGSYNEQFF TGTGCCAGCAAAACTAGCGGAAGTTACAATGAGCAGTTCTTC
TRBD2 TRBJ2-3 TRBV4-2 . CASSQDRGEGRADTQYF TGTGCCAGCAGCCAAGACCGGGGGGAGGGCCGGGCAGATACGCAGTATTTT
TRBD1 TRBJ2-7 TRBV28 . CASILTGQDEYEQYF TGTGCCAGCATCTTAACGGGACAGGACGAATACGAGCAGTACTTC
TRBD1 TRBJ2-6 TRBV5-1 . CASSWTGLSGANVLTF TGCGCCAGCAGCTGGACAGGGCTCTCTGGGGCCAACGTCCTGACTTTC
. TRBJ1-1 TRBV6-5 few CASSSGQSGAFF TGTGCCAGCAGTAGCGGACAGAGTGGGGCTTTCTTT
. TRBJ1-2 TRBV27 . CASSLSMGAAYGYTF TGTGCCAGCAGTTTATCGATGGGGGCAGCCTATGGCTACACCTTC
TRBD1 TRBJ1-1 TRBV30 . CASLRQGSRATEAFF TGTGCCTCCCTCCGACAGGGAAGTAGGGCCACTGAAGCTTTCTTT
. TRBJ1-1 TRBV11-2 . CASSLMREGPTEAFF TGTGCCAGCAGCTTAATGAGGGAGGGCCCCACTGAAGCTTTCTTT
. TRBJ1-1 TRBV7-8 . CASSLAYGQYTEAFF TGTGCCAGCAGCTTAGCGTATGGGCAGTACACTGAAGCTTTCTTT
. TRBJ1-5 TRBV7-9 . CASRHQGPNQPQHF TGTGCCAGCAGGCACCAGGGCCCCAATCAGCCCCAGCATTTT
TRBD1 TRBJ1-1 TRBV29-1 once CSAGGTGGNTEAFF TGCAGCGCCGGAGGGACAGGGGGGAACACTGAAGCTTTCTTT
. TRBJ2-3 TRBV12-5 . CASGPSASWPDTQYF TGTGCTAGTGGTCCCTCAGCGAGTTGGCCAGATACGCAGTATTTT
TRBD1 TRBJ2-7 TRBV2 . CASSIGQGSYEQYF TGTGCCAGCAGTATAGGACAGGGCTCCTACGAGCAGTACTTC
. TRBJ2-1 TRBV10-3 . CAISESILSSYNEQFF TGTGCCATCAGTGAGTCGATCCTAAGCTCCTACAATGAGCAGTTCTTC
TRBD1 TRBJ1-1 TRBV6-1 . CASSNGQGGTEAFF TGTGCCAGCAGTAACGGACAGGGCGGCACTGAAGCTTTCTTT
. TRBJ1-2 TRBV6-4 . CASSDSSRGYTF TGTGCCAGCAGTGACTCGAGTCGTGGCTACACCTTC
TRBD2 TRBJ2-1 TRBV5-1 . CASSLIAGVSYNEQFF TGCGCCAGCAGCCTAATAGCGGGAGTCTCCTACAATGAGCAGTTCTTC
. TRBJ1-1 TRBV15 . CATSRDLGSTEAFF TGTGCCACCAGCAGAGATCTCGGGAGCACTGAAGCTTTCTTT
. TRBJ2-7 TRBV4-3 . CASSQEQGNYEQYF TGCGCCAGCAGCCAGGAACAGGGTAACTACGAGCAGTACTTC
TRBD2 TRBJ2-7 TRBV2 . CASSTGLAGRGRYEQYF TGTGCCAGCAGTACGGGACTAGCGGGCCGGGGGCGCTACGAGCAGTACTTC
TRBD1 TRBJ1-2 TRBV16 . CASSQLTGGSNYGYTF TGTGCCAGCAGCCAATTAACAGGGGGCTCTAACTATGGCTACACCTTC
. TRBJ2-2 TRBV7-2 . CANRHGTNTGELFF TGTGCCAACCGCCACGGGACAAACACCGGGGAGCTGTTTTTT
TRBD2 TRBJ2-3 TRBV5-1 . CASSLERVGGGATDTQYF TGCGCCAGCAGCTTGGAAAGAGTCGGCGGGGGGGCCACAGATACGCAGTATTTT
. TRBJ1-2 TRBV30 . CARGDSYYGYTF TGTGCGCGCGGAGACAGCTACTATGGCTACACCTTC
TRBD1 TRBJ1-4 TRBV19 . CASSPGDRVWEKLFF TGTGCCAGTAGTCCTGGGGACAGGGTATGGGAAAAACTGTTTTTT
TRBD2 TRBJ2-3 TRBV2 . CASSGWTSGGGDTQYF TGTGCCAGCAGTGGGTGGACTAGCGGAGGGGGAGATACGCAGTATTTT
. TRBJ2-7 TRBV7-2 . CASSPSGYEQYF TGTGCCAGCAGCCCCTCAGGCTACGAGCAGTACTTC
TRBD2 TRBJ2-1 TRBV5-1 . CASSLGGTSGTNEQFF TGCGCCAGCAGCTTGGGGGGGACTAGCGGGACTAATGAGCAGTTCTTC
. TRBJ1-4 TRBV6-1 . CASSEGQGGSTNEKLFF TGTGCCAGCAGTGAAGGGCAGGGAGGGTCAACTAATGAAAAACTGTTTTTT
TRBD2 TRBJ2-5 TRBV9 . CASSVGGGRETQYF TGTGCCAGCAGCGTCGGGGGGGGCCGGGAGACCCAGTACTTC
TRBD1 TRBJ2-7 TRBV5-1 . CASSLPIGQGALPVYEQYF TGCGCCAGCAGCTTGCCCATAGGACAGGGGGCTCTTCCGGTCTACGAGCAGTACTTC
TRBD1 TRBJ1-5 TRBV2 once CASSRDRASRSNQPQHF TGTGCCAGCAGCCGGGACAGGGCGTCCCGTAGCAATCAGCCCCAGCATTTT
TRBD1 TRBJ1-6 TRBV28 few CASTVGGQGADNSPLHF TGTGCCAGCACCGTGGGGGGACAGGGGGCTGACAATTCACCCCTCCACTTT